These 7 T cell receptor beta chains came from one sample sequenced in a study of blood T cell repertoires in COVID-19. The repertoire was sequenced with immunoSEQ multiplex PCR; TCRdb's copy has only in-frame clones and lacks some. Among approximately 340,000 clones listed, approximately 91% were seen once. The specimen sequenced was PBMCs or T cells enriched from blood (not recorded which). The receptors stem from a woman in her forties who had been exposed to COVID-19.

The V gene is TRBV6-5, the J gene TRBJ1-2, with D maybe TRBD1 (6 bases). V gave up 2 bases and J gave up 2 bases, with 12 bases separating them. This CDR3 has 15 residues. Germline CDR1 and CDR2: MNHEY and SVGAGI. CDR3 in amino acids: CASSYGQWENYGYTF. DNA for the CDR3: TGTGCCAGCAGTTACGGACAGTGGGAAAACTATGGCTACACCTTC.

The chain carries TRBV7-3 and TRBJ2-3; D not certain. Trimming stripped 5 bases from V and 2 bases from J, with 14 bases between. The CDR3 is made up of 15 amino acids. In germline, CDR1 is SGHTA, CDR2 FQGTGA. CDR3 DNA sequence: TGTGCCAGCAGCCTTGGCCCTTTTGACACAGATACGCAGTATTTT. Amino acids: CASSLGPFDTDTQYF. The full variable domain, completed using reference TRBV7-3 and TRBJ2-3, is GAGVSQTPSNKVTEKGKYVELRCDPISGHTALYWYRQSLGQGPEFLIYFQGTGAADDSGLPNDRFFAVRPEGSVSTLKIQRTERGDSAVYLCASSLGPFDTDTQYFGPGTRLTVL.

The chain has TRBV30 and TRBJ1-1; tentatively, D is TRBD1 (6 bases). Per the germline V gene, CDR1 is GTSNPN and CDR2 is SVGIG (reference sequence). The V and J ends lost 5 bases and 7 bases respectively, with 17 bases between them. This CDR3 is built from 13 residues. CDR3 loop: CAWDSQGHNEAFF. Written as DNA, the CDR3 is TGTGCCTGGGACTCGCAGGGACATAATGAAGCTTTCTTT. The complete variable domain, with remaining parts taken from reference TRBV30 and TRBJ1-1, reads SQTIHQWPATLVQPVGSPLSLECTVEGTSNPNLYWYRQAAGRGLQLLFYSVGIGQISSEVPQNLSASRPQDRQFILSSKKLLLSDSGFYLCAWDSQGHNEAFFGQGTRLTVV.

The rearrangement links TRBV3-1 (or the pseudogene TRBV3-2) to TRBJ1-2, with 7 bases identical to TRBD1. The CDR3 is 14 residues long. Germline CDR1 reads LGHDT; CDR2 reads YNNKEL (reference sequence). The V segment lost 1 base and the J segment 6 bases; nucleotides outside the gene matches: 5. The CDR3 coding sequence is TGTGCCAGCAGCCAAGCGGCAGGGGGTCATGGCTACACCTTC. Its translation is CASSQAAGGHGYTF.

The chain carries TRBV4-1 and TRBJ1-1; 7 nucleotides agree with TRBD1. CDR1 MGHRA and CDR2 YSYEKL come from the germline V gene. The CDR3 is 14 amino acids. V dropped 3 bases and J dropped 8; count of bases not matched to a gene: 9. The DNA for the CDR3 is TGCGCCAGCAGCCATTTGGACAGGAGCACCGAAGCTTTCTTT. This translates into CASSHLDRSTEAFF.

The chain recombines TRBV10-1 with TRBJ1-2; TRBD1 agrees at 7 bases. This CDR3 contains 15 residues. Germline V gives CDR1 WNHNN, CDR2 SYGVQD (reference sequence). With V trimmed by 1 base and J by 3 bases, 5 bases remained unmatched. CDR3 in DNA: TGCGCCAGCAGTGAGTTCCGGGACAGCTACTATGGCTACACCTTC. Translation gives CASSEFRDSYYGYTF.

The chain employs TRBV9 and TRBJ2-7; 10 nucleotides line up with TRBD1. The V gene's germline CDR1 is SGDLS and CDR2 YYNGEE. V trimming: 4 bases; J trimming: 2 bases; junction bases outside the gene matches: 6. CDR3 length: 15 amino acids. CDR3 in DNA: TGTGCCAGCAGCAGCCGGACAGGGGGTGCCTACGAGCAGTACTTC. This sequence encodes CASSSRTGGAYEQYF.